The 8 T cell receptor beta chains given below trace back to one sample, sequenced in a study of vaccination effects on CD4 cells after COVID-19. Repertoires were generated with immunoSEQ multiplex PCR, while TCRdb's copy carries only in-frame clones and drops some. The profile covers under 80,000 clones, with about 74% appearing a single time and 1.5% to 2% taken by the ten largest. For these TCRs, the target antigens are not known. The ViraFEST assay expanded antigen-specific CD4+ T cells with viral peptide pools before sequencing. Following a roughly ten-day culture, CD4+ T cells were purified. The material sequenced was CD4+ T cells from PBMCs cultured with HCoV-229E spike peptides, taken before COVID-19 vaccination. The receptors shown here come from a human donor who received a COVID-19 vaccine.

CDR3 DNA: TGTGCCAGTAGTATAGATCACGTATATGGCTACACCTTC. The encoded protein is CASSIDHVYGYTF. The chain couples TRBV19 to TRBJ1-2; no clear D gene. V lost 0 bases, J lost 5 bases, and 7 bases lay in between. The CDR3 contains 13 residues. Looked up from germline, CDR1 is LNHDA and CDR2 is SQIVND (reference sequence).

The rearrangement links TRBV11-2 to TRBJ2-5, with TRBD1 as a possible D gene (6 bases). The CDR3 runs to 15 residues. With 1 base removed from V and 4 bases from J, the gap between germline ends came to 13 bases. The V gene's germline CDR1 is SGHAT and CDR2 FQNNGV. The CDR3 reads CASSLGQGLRETQYF. The CDR3 DNA reads TGTGCCAGCAGCTTAGGTCAGGGGCTGAGAGAGACCCAGTACTTC.

This rearrangement joins TRBV25-1 to TRBJ2-2; no clear D. The V end lost 2 bases, the J end lost 8 bases, and 18 bases lay between the germline ends. The CDR3 runs to 16 residues. Germline V gene sequence: CDR1 MGHDK, CDR2 SYGVNS. This chain's CDR3 is CASSEDETPIPGELFF. The DNA of the CDR3 is TGTGCCAGCAGTGAAGACGAGACTCCTATCCCGGGGGAGCTGTTTTTT. The complete variable domain, with remaining parts taken from reference TRBV25-1 and TRBJ2-2, reads EADIYQTPRYLVIGTGKKITLECSQTMGHDKMYWYQQDPGMELHLIHYSYGVNSTEKGDLSSESTVSRIRTEHFPLTLESARPSHTSQYLCASSEDETPIPGELFFGEGSRLTVL.

This clone came up once. The V and J genes are TRBV5-1 and TRBJ2-5, with D unclear. V lost 4 bases and J lost 5, with 15 bases in between. From germline, CDR1 is SGHRS and CDR2 YFSETQ. The length of the CDR3 is 14 residues. The CDR3 DNA reads as TGCGCCAGCAGCCCAACTGCTACGGGTGAGACCCAGTACTTC. Translated: CASSPTATGETQYF.

The rearrangement joins TRBV6-1 to TRBJ2-7; TRBD2 might be the D (6 bases). CDR1 is MNHNS, CDR2 SASEGT, per germline. The CDR3 is 13 residues long. With 2 bases removed from V and 6 bases from J, the gap between germline ends came to 11 bases. The CDR3 is CASSERSGGEQYV. The CDR3 region has the DNA TGTGCCAGCAGTGAACGGTCCGGGGGCGAGCAGTACGTC.

The chain employs TRBV6-2 or TRBV6-3 and TRBJ1-2; 7 bases agree with TRBD1. CDR1 and CDR2 from the germline V gene are MNHEY and SVGEGT. The J segment lost 6 bases and the V segment lost 6 bases, leaving 16 bases of the junction unmatched. There are 16 residues in the CDR3. DNA for the CDR3: TGTGCCAGCAGCCCCCTCACAGGGGCCCTCGCCCATGGCTACACCTTC. It translates to CASSPLTGALAHGYTF.

This rearrangement joins TRBV7-9 to TRBJ1-5; D is undetermined. V lost 1 base and J lost 7, with 5 bases in between. The CDR3 runs to 12 residues. From germline, CDR1 is SEHNR and CDR2 FQNEAQ (reference sequence). The CDR3 bases are TGTGCCAGCAGCTTAGAGGTACAGCCCCAGCATTTT. Translated: CASSLEVQPQHF.

This rearrangement joins TRBV28 to TRBJ1-2, with 7 nucleotides matching TRBD1. J lost 3 bases, V lost 3 bases, and 4 bases had no gene match. Per the germline V gene, CDR1 is MDHEN and CDR2 is SYDVKM. The CDR3 consists of 14 residues. The DNA of the CDR3 is TGTGCCAGCAGTTTTCTTCAGGGGGACTATGGCTACACCTTC. It specifies CASSFLQGDYGYTF.